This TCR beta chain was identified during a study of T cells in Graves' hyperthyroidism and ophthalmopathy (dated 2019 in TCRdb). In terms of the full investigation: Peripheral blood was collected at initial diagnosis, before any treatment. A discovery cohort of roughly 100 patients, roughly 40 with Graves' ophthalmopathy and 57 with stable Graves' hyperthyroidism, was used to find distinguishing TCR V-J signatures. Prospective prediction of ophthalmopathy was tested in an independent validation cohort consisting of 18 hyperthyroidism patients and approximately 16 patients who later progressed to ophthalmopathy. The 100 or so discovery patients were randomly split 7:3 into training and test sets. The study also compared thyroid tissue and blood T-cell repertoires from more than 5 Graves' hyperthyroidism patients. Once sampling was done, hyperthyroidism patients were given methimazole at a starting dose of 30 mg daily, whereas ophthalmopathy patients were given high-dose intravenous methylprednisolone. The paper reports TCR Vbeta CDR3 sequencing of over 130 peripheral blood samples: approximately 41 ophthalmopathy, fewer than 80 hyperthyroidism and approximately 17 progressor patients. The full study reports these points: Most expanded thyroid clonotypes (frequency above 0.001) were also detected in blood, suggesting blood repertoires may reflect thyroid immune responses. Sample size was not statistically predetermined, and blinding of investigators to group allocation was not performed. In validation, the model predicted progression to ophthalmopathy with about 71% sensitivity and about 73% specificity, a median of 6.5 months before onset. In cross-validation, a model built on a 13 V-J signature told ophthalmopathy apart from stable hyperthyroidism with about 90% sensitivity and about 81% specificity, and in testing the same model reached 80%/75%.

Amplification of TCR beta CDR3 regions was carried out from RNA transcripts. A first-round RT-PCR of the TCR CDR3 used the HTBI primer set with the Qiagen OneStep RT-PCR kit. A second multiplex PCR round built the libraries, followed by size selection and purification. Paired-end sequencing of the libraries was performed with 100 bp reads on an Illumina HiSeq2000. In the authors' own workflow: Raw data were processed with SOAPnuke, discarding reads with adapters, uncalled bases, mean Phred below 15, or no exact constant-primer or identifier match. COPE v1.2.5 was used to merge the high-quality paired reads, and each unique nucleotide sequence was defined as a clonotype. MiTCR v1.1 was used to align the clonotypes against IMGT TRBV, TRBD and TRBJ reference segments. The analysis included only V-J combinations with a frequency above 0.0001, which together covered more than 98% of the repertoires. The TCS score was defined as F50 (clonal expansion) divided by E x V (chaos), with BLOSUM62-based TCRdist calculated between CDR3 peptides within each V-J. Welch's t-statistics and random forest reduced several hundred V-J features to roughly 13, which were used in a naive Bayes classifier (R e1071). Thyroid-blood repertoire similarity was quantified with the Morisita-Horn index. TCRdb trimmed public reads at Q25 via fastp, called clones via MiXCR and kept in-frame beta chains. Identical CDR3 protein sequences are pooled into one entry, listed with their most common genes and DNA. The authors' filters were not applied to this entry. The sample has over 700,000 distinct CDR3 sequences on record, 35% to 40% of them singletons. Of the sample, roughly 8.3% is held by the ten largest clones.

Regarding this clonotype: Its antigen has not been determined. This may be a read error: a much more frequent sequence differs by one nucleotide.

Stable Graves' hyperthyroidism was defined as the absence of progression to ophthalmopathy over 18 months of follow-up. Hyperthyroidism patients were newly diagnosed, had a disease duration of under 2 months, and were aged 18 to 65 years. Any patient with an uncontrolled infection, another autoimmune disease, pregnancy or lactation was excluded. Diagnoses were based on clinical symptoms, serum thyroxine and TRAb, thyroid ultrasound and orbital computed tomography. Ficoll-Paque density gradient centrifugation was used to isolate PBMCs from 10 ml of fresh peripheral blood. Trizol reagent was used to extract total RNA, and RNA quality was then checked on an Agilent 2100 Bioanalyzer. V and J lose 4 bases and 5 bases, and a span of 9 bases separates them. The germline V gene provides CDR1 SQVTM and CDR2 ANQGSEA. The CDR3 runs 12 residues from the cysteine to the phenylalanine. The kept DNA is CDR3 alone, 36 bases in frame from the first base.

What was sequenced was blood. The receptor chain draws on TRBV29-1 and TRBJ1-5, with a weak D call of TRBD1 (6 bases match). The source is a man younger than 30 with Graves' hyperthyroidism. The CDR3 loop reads CSVVRGDQPQHF. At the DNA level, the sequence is TGCAGCGTTGTCAGGGGCGATCAGCCCCAGCATTTT.